This record covers a single TCR beta chain. The data were produced by immunoSEQ multiplex PCR, yet TCRdb's version contains in-frame clones alone and is incomplete. The sample lists a few hundred thousand clones, 75% to 90% occurring once. Trimming took off 6 bases at V and 0 bases at J, with 9 bases between the two ends. This CDR3 comprises 14 residues. Germline V gene sequence: CDR1 SGHVS, CDR2 FNYEAQ. This specimen belongs to a study of cytomegalovirus exposure and HLA in healthy donors. The receptor was isolated from a woman aged 18-29 years in good health and CMV-seronegative. The chain carries TRBV7-6 and TRBJ1-3, with no clear D. The sample comprised PBMCs. CDR3 sequence (DNA): TGTGCCAGCAGACGACTGCGCTCTGGAAACACCATATATTTT. Translation gives CASRRLRSGNTIYF.